Below, 7 T cell receptor beta chains from the same sample are listed, as sequenced in a study of T cell responses to AZD1222 COVID-19 vaccine. Profiling relied on immunoSEQ multiplex PCR, and the TCRdb table lists in-frame clones only, not all of them. The table includes about 160,000 clones, around nine tenths detected once. Sequenced here: peripheral blood, sampled on day 0 of AZD1222 vaccination. These TCRs come from an adult in good health.

This clone has just a few counts. J is TRBJ1-2 and V is TRBV30; TRBD1 matches 7 bases. Trimming at V came to 7 bases and at J to 8 bases, leaving 7 bases not matched to a gene. The CDR3 sequence is 11 residues long. CDR1 is GTSNPN, CDR2 SVGIG, per germline (reference sequence). The CDR3 DNA is TGTGCCTATCGGACAGGTGGAGGCTACACCTTC. This encodes CAYRTGGGYTF.

The chain uses TRBV7-2 and TRBJ2-2, with 9 positions matching TRBD1. The V segment lost 1 base and the J segment 2 bases; nucleotides outside the gene matches: 5. This CDR3 spans 17 amino acids. From germline, CDR1 is SGHTA and CDR2 FQGNSA. The CDR3 DNA is TGTGCCAGCAGCTTAGTGGGGACAGGGAGAAACACCGGGGAGCTGTTTTTT. It specifies CASSLVGTGRNTGELFF.

This chain joins TRBV18 and TRBJ2-7; 9 bases match TRBD1. V lost 2 bases and J lost 9; bases outside the gene matches: 17. In germline, CDR1 is KGHSH, CDR2 LQKENI. This CDR3 is 17 amino acids long. CDR3 region: CASSPNGLGQGLTGQYF. The CDR3 nucleotides read TGTGCCAGCTCACCAAACGGGCTGGGACAGGGCCTAACAGGGCAGTACTTC. Full variable domain (outside the CDR3, taken from reference TRBV18 and TRBJ2-7): NAGVMQNPRHLVRRRGQEARLRCSPMKGHSHVYWYRQLPEEGLKFMVYLQKENIIDESGMPKERFSAEFPKEGPSILRIQQVVRGDSAAYFCASSPNGLGQGLTGQYFGPGTRLTVT.

The J gene is TRBJ1-5, the V gene TRBV6-5; TRBD1 is a possible D gene (5 bases). The CDR3 is 14 amino acids. V lost 4 bases to trimming and J lost 4 bases, with 11 bases between them. In germline, CDR1 is MNHEY, CDR2 SVGAGI. CDR3: CASSFRGGNQPQHF. CDR3 coding DNA: TGTGCCAGCAGTTTCCGTGGGGGGAATCAGCCCCAGCATTTT.

The V and J genes are TRBV27 and TRBJ1-1; 9 nucleotides match TRBD1. The J segment lost 1 base and the V segment lost 7 bases, leaving 16 bases of the junction unmatched. The germline gives CDR1 MNHEY, CDR2 SMNVEV (reference sequence). The CDR3 loop spans 18 amino acids. CDR3 DNA sequence: TGTGCCAGCACTGACGGGACAGGGACCCTAAAGCCGAACACTGAAGCTTTCTTT. Translated, it gives CASTDGTGTLKPNTEAFF.

The chain is built from TRBV7-2 and TRBJ1-1, with 7 bases identical to TRBD1. The CDR3 runs 13 residues. CDR1 and CDR2 (germline): SGHTA, FQGNSA. V was pared by 7 bases and J by 5 bases, with 7 bases of the junction left unmatched. The CDR3 DNA follows: TGTGCCAGCAACAAGGGCAGGGGGACTGAAGCTTTCTTT. This translates into CASNKGRGTEAFF.

The gene calls are TRBV6-5 and TRBJ1-3; 8 bases fit TRBD1. The CDR3 extends over 15 amino acids. CDR1 and CDR2 (germline): MNHEY, SVGAGI. V trimming: 0 bases; J trimming: 2 bases; junction bases outside the gene matches: 0. As DNA, the CDR3 is TGTGCCAGCAGTTACTCACAGGGGGCTGGAAACACCATATATTTT. Translated, it gives CASSYSQGAGNTIYF.